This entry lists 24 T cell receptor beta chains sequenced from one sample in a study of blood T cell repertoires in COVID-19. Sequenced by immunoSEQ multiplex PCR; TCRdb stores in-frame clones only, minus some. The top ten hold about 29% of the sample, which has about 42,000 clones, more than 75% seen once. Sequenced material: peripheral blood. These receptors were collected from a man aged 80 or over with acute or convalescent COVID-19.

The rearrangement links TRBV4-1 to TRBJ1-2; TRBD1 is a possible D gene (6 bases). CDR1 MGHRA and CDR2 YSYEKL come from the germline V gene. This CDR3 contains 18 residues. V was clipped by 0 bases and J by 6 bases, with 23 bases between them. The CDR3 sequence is CASSQEHAGTQGFDGYTF. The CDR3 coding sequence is TGCGCCAGCAGCCAAGAGCACGCCGGGACACAAGGGTTCGATGGCTACACCTTC.

The chain's CDR3 is CASSVGASNTEAFF. The CDR3 DNA reads TGTGCCAGCAGCGTGGGGGCTTCGAACACTGAAGCTTTCTTT. The rearrangement links TRBV9 to TRBJ1-1, with TRBD1 as a possible D gene (6 bases). Germline lookup yields CDR1 SGDLS and CDR2 YYNGEE. The CDR3 totals 14 residues. With 2 bases removed from V and 1 base from J, the gap between germline ends came to 9 bases.

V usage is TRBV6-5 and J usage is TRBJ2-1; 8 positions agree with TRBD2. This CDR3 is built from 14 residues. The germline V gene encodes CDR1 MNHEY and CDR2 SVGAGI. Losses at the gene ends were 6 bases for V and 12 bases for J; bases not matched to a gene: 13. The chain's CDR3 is CASSLVVAGYPQFF. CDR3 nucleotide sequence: TGTGCCAGCAGCCTTGTGGTAGCGGGATATCCGCAGTTCTTC.

In DNA, the CDR3 is TGTGCCAGCAGTTACAGAGGAGGGCCCTACAATGAGCAGTTCTTC. Its translation: CASSYRGGPYNEQFF. J is TRBJ2-1 and V is TRBV6-5; TRBD2 is a possible D gene (6 bases). V lost 2 bases to trimming and J lost 2 bases, with 10 bases between them. Germline V gene lookup returns CDR1 MNHEY and CDR2 SVGAGI. The CDR3 runs to 15 residues.

The CDR3 DNA reads TGCGCCAGCAGCTTGGACGCCCTAACCTACGAGCAGTACTTC. Its protein is CASSLDALTYEQYF. The gene calls are TRBV5-1 and TRBJ2-7; D unresolved. The CDR3 sequence is 14 residues long. The V gene's germline CDR1 is SGHRS and CDR2 YFSETQ. Trimming took 0 bases from V and 2 from J, leaving 9 bases between them.

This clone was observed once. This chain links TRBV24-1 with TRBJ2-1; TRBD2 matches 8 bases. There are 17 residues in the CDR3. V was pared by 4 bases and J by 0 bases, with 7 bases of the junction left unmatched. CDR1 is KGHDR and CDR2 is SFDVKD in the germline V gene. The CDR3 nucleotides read TGTGCCACCAGTGACCGCAGCGGGGGCAGCTCCTACAATGAGCAGTTCTTC. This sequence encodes CATSDRSGGSSYNEQFF.

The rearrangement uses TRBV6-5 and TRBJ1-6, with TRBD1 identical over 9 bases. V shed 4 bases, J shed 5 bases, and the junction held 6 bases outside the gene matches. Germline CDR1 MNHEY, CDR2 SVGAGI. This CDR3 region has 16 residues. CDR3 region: CASSSPQGANNSPLHF. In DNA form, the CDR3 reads TGTGCCAGCAGTTCACCACAGGGGGCTAATAATTCACCCCTCCACTTT.

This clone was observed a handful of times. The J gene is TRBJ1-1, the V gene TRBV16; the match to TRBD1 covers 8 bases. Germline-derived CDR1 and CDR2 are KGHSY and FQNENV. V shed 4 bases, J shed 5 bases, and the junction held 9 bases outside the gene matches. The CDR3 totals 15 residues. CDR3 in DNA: TGTGCCAGCAGCCCTCCGATGGACAGGGTTACTGAAGCTTTCTTT. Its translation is CASSPPMDRVTEAFF.

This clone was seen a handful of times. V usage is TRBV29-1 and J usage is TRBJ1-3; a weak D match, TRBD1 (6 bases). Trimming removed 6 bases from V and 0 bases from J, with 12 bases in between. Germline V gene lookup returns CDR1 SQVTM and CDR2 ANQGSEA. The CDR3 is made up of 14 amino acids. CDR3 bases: TGCAGCGTATTACAGGGCACCTCTGGAAACACCATATATTTT. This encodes CSVLQGTSGNTIYF.

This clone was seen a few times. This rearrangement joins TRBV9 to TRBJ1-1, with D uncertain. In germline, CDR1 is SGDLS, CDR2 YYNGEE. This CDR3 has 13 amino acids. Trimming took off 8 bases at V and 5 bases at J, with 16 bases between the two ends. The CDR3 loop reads CARAGPQGTEAFF. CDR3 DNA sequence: TGTGCCAGAGCGGGCCCCCAAGGGACTGAAGCTTTCTTT. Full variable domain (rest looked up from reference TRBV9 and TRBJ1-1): DSGVTQTPKHLITATGQRVTLRCSPRSGDLSVYWYQQSLDQGLQFLIQYYNGEERAKGNILERFSAQQFPDLHSELNLSSLELGDSALYFCARAGPQGTEAFFGQGTRLTVV.

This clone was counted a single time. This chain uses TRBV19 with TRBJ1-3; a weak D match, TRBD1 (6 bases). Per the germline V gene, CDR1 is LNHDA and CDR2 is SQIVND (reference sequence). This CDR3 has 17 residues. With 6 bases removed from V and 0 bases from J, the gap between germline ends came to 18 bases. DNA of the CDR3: TGTGCCAGTAGCCTACCTGGGGGGGGCCACTCTGGAAACACCATATATTTT. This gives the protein CASSLPGGGHSGNTIYF.

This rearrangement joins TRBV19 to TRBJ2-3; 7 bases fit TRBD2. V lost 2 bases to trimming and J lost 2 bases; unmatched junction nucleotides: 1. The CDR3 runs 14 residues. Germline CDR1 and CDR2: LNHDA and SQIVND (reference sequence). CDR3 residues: CASSIRGDTDTQYF. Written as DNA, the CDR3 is TGTGCCAGTAGTATACGGGGGGACACAGATACGCAGTATTTT.

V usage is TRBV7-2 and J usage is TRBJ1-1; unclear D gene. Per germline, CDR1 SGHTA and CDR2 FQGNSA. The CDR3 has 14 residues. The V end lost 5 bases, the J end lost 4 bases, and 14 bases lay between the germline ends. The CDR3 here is CASSPGVGSTEAFF. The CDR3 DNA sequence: TGTGCCAGCAGCCCCGGGGTGGGAAGCACTGAAGCTTTCTTT.

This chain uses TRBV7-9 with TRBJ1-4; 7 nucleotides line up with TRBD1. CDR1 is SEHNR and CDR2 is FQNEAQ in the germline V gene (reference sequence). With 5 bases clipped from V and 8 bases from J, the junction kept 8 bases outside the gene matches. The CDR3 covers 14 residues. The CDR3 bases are TGTGCCAGCAGCACTCAGGGGGTAGAGGAAAAACTGTTTTTT. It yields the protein CASSTQGVEEKLFF.

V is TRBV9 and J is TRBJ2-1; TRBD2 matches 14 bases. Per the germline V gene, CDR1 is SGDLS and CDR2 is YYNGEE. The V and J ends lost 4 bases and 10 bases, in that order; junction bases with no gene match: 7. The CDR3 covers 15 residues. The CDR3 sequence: CASSKGLAGASEQFF. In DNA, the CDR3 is TGTGCCAGCAGCAAGGGACTAGCGGGGGCGAGCGAGCAGTTCTTC.

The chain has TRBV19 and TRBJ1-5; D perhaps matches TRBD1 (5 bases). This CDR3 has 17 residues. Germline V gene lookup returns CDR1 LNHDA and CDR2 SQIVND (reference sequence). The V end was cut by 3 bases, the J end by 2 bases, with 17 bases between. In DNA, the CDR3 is TGTGCCAGTAGTATCCGGCAGGGAGGCGACGGCAATCAGCCCCAGCATTTT. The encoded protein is CASSIRQGGDGNQPQHF.

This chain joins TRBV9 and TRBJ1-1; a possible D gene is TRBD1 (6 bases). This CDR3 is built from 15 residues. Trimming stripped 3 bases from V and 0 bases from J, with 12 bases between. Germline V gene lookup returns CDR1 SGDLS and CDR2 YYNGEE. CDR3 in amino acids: CASSAKTGLNTEAFF. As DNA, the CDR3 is TGTGCCAGCAGCGCGAAGACAGGACTGAACACTGAAGCTTTCTTT. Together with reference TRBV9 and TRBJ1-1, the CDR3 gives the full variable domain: DSGVTQTPKHLITATGQRVTLRCSPRSGDLSVYWYQQSLDQGLQFLIQYYNGEERAKGNILERFSAQQFPDLHSELNLSSLELGDSALYFCASSAKTGLNTEAFFGQGTRLTVV.

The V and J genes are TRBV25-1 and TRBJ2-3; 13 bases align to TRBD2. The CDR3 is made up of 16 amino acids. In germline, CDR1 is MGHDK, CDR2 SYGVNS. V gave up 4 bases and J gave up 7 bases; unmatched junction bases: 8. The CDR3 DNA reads TGTGCCAGCAGTGCCAGGACTAGCGGGAGAGAATATACGCAGTATTTT. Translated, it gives CASSARTSGREYTQYF.

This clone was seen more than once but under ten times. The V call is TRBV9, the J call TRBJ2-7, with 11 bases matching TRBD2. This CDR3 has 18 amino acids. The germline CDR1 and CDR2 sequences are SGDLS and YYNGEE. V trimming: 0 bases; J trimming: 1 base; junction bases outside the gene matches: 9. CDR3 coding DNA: TGTGCCAGCAGCGTAGACATACTAGCGGGAGAATCTTCCTACGAGCAGTACTTC. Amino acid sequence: CASSVDILAGESSYEQYF.

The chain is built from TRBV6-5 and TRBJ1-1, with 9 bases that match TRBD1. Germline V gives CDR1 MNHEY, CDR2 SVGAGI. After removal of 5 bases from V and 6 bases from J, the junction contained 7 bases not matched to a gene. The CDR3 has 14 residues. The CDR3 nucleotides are TGTGCCAGCAGTCCCGGGACAGGGATCCCTGAAGCTTTCTTT. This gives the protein CASSPGTGIPEAFF.

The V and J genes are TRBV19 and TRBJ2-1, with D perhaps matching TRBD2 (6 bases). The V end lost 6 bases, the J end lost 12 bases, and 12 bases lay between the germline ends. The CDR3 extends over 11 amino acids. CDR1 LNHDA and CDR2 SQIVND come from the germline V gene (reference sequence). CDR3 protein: CASSPGLRQFF. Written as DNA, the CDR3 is TGTGCCAGTAGCCCGGGACTCCGGCAGTTCTTC.

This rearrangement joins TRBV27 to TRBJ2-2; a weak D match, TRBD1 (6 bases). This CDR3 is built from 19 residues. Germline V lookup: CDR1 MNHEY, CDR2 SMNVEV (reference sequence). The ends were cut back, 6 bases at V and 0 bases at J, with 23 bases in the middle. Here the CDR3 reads CASRGLGTNYFTNTGELFF. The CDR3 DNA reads TGTGCCAGCAGGGGGTTAGGGACAAACTACTTCACGAACACCGGGGAGCTGTTTTTT.

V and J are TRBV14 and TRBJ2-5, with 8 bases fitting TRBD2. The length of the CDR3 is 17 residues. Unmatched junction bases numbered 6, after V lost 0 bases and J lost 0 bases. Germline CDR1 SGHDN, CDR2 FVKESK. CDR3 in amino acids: CASSQDPGGHYQETQYF. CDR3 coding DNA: TGTGCCAGCAGCCAAGATCCGGGGGGGCACTACCAAGAGACCCAGTACTTC.

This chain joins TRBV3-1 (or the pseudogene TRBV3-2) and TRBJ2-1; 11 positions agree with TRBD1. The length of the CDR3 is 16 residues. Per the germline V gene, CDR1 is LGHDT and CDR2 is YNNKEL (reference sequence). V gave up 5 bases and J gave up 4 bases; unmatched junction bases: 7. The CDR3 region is CASSTRTGGAYNEQFF. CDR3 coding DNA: TGTGCCAGCAGCACCCGGACAGGGGGCGCGTACAATGAGCAGTTCTTC.